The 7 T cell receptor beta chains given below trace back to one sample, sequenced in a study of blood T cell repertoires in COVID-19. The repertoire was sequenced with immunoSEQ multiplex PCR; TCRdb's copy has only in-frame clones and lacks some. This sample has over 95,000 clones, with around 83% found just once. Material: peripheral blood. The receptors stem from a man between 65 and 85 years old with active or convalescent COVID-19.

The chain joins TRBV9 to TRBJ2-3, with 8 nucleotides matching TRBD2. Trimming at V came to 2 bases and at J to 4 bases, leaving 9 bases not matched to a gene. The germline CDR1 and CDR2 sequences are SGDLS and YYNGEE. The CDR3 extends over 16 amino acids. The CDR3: CASSVGAGAGADTQYF. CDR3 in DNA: TGTGCCAGCAGCGTGGGAGCGGGGGCCGGGGCAGATACGCAGTATTTT.

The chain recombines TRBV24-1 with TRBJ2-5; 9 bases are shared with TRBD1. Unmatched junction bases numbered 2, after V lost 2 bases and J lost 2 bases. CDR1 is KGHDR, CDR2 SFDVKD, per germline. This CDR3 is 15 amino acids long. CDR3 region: CATSDSGTGQETQYF. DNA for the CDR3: TGTGCCACCAGTGATTCCGGGACAGGGCAAGAGACCCAGTACTTC.

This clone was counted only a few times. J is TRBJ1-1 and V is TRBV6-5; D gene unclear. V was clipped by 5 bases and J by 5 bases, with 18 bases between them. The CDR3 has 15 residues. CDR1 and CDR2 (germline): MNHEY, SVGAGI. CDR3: CASSPIGDSRTEAFF. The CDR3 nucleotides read TGTGCCAGCAGTCCAATCGGGGATAGTAGGACTGAAGCTTTCTTT.

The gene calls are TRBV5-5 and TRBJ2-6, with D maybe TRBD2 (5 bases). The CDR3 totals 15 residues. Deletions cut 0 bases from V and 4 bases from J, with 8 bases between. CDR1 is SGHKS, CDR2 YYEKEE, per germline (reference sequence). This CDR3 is CASSLVGVGANVLTF. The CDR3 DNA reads TGTGCCAGCAGCTTGGTCGGGGTAGGGGCCAACGTCCTGACTTTC.

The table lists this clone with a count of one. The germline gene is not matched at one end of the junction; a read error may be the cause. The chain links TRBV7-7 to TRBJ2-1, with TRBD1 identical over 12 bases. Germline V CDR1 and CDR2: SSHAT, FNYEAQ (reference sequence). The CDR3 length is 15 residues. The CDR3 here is CASSLGTGGNDEQFF. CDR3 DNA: TGTGCTAGCAGCTTAGGGACAGGGGGCAACGATGAGCAGTTCTTC.

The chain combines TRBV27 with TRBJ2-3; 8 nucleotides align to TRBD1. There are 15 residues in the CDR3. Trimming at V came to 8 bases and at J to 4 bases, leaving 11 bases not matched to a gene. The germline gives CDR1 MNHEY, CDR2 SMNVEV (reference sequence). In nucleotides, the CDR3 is TGTGCCAGCGGAATCGGACAGGGTCGAGCAGATACGCAGTATTTT. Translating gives CASGIGQGRADTQYF.

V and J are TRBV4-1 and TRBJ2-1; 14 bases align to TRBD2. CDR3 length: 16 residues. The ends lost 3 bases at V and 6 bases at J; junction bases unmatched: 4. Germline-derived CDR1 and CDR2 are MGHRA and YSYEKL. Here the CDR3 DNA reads TGCGCCAGCAGCCACCCTGGACTAGCGGGGGGCAATGAGCAGTTCTTC. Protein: CASSHPGLAGGNEQFF.